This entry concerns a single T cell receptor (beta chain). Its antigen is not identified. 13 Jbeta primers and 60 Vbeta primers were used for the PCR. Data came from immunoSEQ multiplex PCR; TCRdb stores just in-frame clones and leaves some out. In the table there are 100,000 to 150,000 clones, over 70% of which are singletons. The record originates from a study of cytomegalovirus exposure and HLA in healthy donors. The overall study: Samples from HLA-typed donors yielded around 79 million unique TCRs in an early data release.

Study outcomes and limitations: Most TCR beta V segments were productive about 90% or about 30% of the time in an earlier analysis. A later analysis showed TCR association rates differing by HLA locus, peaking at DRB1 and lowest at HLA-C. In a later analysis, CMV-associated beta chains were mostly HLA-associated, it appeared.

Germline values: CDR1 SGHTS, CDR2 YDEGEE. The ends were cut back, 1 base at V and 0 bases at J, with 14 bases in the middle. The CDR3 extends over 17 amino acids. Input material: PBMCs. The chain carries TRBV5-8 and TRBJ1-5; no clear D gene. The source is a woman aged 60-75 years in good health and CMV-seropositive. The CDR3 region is CASSLNLASDSNQPQHF. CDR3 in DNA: TGTGCCAGCAGCTTGAATCTGGCATCCGATAGCAATCAGCCCCAGCATTTT.